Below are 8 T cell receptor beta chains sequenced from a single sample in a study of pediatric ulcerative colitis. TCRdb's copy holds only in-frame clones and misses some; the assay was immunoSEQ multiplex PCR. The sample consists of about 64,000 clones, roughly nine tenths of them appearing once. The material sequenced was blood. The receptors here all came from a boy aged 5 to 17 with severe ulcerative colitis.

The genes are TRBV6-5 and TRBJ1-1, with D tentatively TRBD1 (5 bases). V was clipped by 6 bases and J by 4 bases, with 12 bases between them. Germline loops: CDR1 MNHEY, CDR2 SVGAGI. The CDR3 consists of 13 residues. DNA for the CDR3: TGTGCCAGCAGCCCCCCAGGGCTCACTGAAGCTTTCTTT. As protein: CASSPPGLTEAFF.

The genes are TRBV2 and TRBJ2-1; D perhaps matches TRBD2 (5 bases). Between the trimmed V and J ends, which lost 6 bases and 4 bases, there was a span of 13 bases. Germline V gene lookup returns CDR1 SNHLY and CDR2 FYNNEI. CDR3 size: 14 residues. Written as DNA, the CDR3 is TGTGCCAGCAGCGAAAACGGGGATTACAATGAGCAGTTCTTC. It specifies CASSENGDYNEQFF.

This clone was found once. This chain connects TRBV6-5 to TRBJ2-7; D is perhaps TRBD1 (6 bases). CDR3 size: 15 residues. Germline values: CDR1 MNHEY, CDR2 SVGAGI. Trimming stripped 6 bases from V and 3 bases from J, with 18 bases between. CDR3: CASRLYKGGNYEQYF. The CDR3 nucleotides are TGTGCCAGCAGACTTTACAAAGGGGGAAACTACGAGCAGTACTTC.

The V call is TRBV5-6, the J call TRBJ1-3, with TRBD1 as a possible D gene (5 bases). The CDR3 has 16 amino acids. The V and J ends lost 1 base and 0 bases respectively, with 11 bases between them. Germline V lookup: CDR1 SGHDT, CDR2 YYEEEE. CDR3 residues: CASSLRGVLSGNTIYF. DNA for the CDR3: TGTGCCAGCAGCTTGCGAGGGGTCCTCTCTGGAAACACCATATATTTT.

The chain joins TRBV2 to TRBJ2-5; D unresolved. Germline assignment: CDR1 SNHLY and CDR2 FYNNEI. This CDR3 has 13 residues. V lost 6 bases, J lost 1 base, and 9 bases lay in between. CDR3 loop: CASSRARQETQYF. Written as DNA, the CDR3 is TGTGCCAGCAGCCGGGCCCGCCAAGAGACCCAGTACTTC. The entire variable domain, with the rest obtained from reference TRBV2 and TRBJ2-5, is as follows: EPEVTQTPSHQVTQMGQEVILRCVPISNHLYFYWYRQILGQKVEFLVSFYNNEISEKSEIFDDQFSVERPDGSNFTLKIRSTKLEDSAMYFCASSRARQETQYFGPGTRLLVL.

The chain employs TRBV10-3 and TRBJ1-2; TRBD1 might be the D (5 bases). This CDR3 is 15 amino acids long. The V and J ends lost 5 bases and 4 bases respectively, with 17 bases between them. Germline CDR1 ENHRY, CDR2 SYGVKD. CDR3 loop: CAISWGEGTTYGYTF. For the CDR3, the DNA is TGTGCCATCAGTTGGGGAGAGGGGACGACCTATGGCTACACCTTC.

The CDR3 spells CASSSGLERWAGELFF. CDR3 nucleotide sequence: TGTGCCAGCAGCTCCGGACTAGAAAGATGGGCCGGGGAGCTGTTTTTT. This rearrangement joins TRBV5-4 to TRBJ2-2, with 7 bases fitting TRBD2. Germline V gene sequence: CDR1 SGHNT, CDR2 YYREEE (reference sequence). This CDR3 is built from 16 residues. J gave up 6 bases and V 3 bases, and 11 bases lay outside the gene matches.

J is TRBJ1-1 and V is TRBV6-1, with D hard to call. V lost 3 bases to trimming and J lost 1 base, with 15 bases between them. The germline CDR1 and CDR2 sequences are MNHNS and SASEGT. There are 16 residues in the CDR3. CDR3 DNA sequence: TGTGCCAGCAGTGACAGGCCTTCTATGGGGAACACTGAAGCTTTCTTT. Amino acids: CASSDRPSMGNTEAFF.